This T cell receptor (beta chain) was sequenced during a study of CD8+ T cells in alopecia areata. Following RNA extraction, reverse transcription yielded cDNA that acted as the sequencing template. The method was immunoSEQ multiplex PCR; TCRdb's version includes in-frame clones alone and lacks a portion of them. This table has about 20,000 clones, roughly 60% appearing once. Points on this clone: No antigen is known for it.

CD4+ lymphocytes from a handful of patients underwent sorting into CD25+CD127- populations. From PBMCs, CD4+ and CD8+ T cells were sorted. Overall study results and limits: Alphabeta T cells residing in normal skin are also sequenced in scalp samples. Higher clonality was seen in lesional scalp than in normal scalp, especially in alopecia totalis/universalis.

Per the germline V gene, CDR1 is LNHNV and CDR2 is YYDKDF (reference sequence). Trimming cost V 8 bases and J 0 bases, with 13 bases left between them. The length of the CDR3 is 15 residues. Sequencing input: CD4+ Tregs sorted from blood. The gene calls are TRBV15 and TRBJ1-4; no clear D. The TCR sequence derives from a human donor with alopecia areata. CDR3 sequence reads: CATRPGSSTNEKLFF. The DNA of the CDR3 is TGTGCCACCCGACCCGGCTCATCAACTAATGAAAAACTGTTTTTT.